The rows below give T cell receptor beta chains drawn from one sample of a study of TIL therapy for anti-PD-1-resistant metastatic lung cancer. Generated by immunoSEQ multiplex PCR, the TCRdb table keeps only in-frame clones and is missing some. This sample has 45,000 to 60,000 clones, with approximately 70% found just once. The sequenced sample was tumor tissue, obtained at baseline. The source of these receptors is a person aged 25-79 years with non-small cell lung cancer. Each CDR3 is given with its conserved first and last residue.

V gene | CDR3 protein
TRBV19 | CASSIGGWVSADSYNEQFF
TRBV6-6 | CASSGQVLNYGYTF
TRBV18 | CASSPPNGISYEQYF
TRBV5-4 | CASRIYGPVAGGYTF
TRBV4-1 | CASSQDRSVQGTRGTEAFF
TRBV28 | CASSLPRGPGNQPQHF
TRBV5-1 | CASSLEGQNYEQYF
TRBV30 | CAWSVGGLYEQYF
TRBV27 | CASRGPGINRQYF
TRBV28 | CASSPQRSGTGKGYTF
TRBV9 | CASSPLAGDYNEQFF
TRBV5-1 | CASSNDTTSTDTQYF
TRBV5-8 | CASSLTGGHNEQFF
TRBV28 | CASSLQGPTGYTF
TRBV30 | CAWSVGDRANTIYF
TRBV11-3 | CASSFSQGRTYEQYF
TRBV7-4 | CASSPGTGPRHWQPQHF
TRBV6-5 | CASSPGRGNTEAFF
TRBV2 | CASTPGRETQYF
TRBV5-1 | CASSYGTVYGYTF
TRBV9 | CASSPAAGANTDTQYF
TRBV19 | CASSIGGAYREQYF
TRBV6-5 | CASSYEGSGELFF
TRBV30 | CAWAPGPNSYEQYF
TRBV7-9 | CASSLSGGGMETQYF
TRBV29-1 | CSVMTVANTGELFF
TRBV14 | CASSLRTYESVLTF
TRBV7-9 | CASQSPGASIQYF
TRBV7-2 | CASSLLSGLAKNIQYF
TRBV10-3 | CAISESMDYGYTF
TRBV27 | CASSPSPPKRGYNEQFF
TRBV10-3 | CAISERGQGLDQPQHF
TRBV4-1 | CASSQVSGGYTF
TRBV19 | CASSIARTGGLNEKLFF
TRBV7-9 | CASSSHIAGGSYNSPLHF
TRBV19 | CASSSPREGDSYEQYF
TRBV7-2 | CASRDPGPRTQYF
TRBV5-1 | CASSLVVGAVGTGELFF
TRBV19 | CASSIYRGPYEQYF
TRBV7-2 | CASSLQGVASYEQYF
TRBV25-1 | CASSYTGGGVDTQYF
TRBV27 | CASSFGGARNQPQHF
TRBV6-5 | CASSYSAGPGGEQYF
TRBV11-3 | CASSSGLVPGELFF
TRBV4-1 | CASSQDATGRNTEAFF
TRBV6-6 | CASSSTGAGEAFF
TRBV6-6 | CASSYFGQGGEQYF
TRBV10-3 | CAISESLGSTDGYTF
TRBV5-4 | CASSSGQGGNEQYF
TRBV5-1 | CASSLTNNYGYTF
TRBV30 | CAWRSGQTNQPQHF
TRBV28 | CASSLLASHYEQYF
TRBV28 | CASRGRPEAFF
TRBV7-3 | CASSLSTGGQETQYF
TRBV7-2 | CASSLEGLAGELFF